Below are 12 T cell receptor beta chains sequenced from a single sample in a study of OX40 agonist ivuxolimab in advanced cancers. Libraries were prepared by immunoSEQ multiplex PCR; TCRdb keeps only in-frame clonotypes and omits some of them. The sample has 75,000 to 100,000 clones, roughly nine tenths seen once. The sequenced sample was CD4+ or CD8+ T cells sorted from blood, obtained in a trial of the OX40 agonist ivuxolimab. The receptors come from an adult with an advanced solid tumor such as melanoma, head and neck, liver or kidney cancer.

The chain joins TRBV28 to TRBJ2-1; D is possibly TRBD1 or TRBD2 (5 bases each). The germline V gene has CDR1 MDHEN and CDR2 SYDVKM. V lost 3 bases and J 6 bases, leaving 21 bases between the germline ends. This CDR3 spans 17 amino acids. CDR3 region: CASSFPWDRHPFNEQFF. The CDR3 bases are TGTGCCAGCAGTTTCCCTTGGGACCGCCACCCTTTCAATGAGCAGTTCTTC. Full variable domain (outside the CDR3, taken from reference TRBV28 and TRBJ2-1): DVKVTQSSRYLVKRTGEKVFLECVQDMDHENMFWYRQDPGLGLRLIYFSYDVKMKEKGDIPEGYSVSREKKERFSLILESASTNQTSMYLCASSFPWDRHPFNEQFFGPGTRLTVL.

The V and J genes are TRBV18 and TRBJ2-1, with 8 positions matching TRBD2. Losses at the gene ends were 1 base for V and 4 bases for J; bases not matched to a gene: 6. Germline V gene sequence: CDR1 KGHSH, CDR2 LQKENI. CDR3 size: 16 residues. Here the CDR3 DNA reads TGTGCCAGCTCACCACTCAGCGGGAGTTCGTACAATGAGCAGTTCTTC. Amino acids: CASSPLSGSSYNEQFF.

CDR3 region: CASSLDVDIYEQYF. The CDR3 DNA is TGCGCCAGCAGCTTGGACGTGGACATCTACGAGCAGTACTTC. This sequence joins TRBV5-1 and TRBJ2-7; the D gene is possibly TRBD1 (5 bases). The CDR3 runs 14 residues. V lost 0 bases, J lost 3 bases, and 10 bases lay in between. Germline V gene lookup returns CDR1 SGHRS and CDR2 YFSETQ.

The rearrangement uses TRBV11-2 and TRBJ2-7; D is tentatively TRBD1 or TRBD2 (7 bases each). Trimming took off 3 bases at V and 2 bases at J, with 14 bases between the two ends. The V gene's germline CDR1 is SGHAT and CDR2 FQNNGV. The CDR3 has 15 residues. CDR3 in amino acids: CASSFGQGGTYEQYF. CDR3 bases: TGTGCCAGCAGCTTCGGGCAGGGGGGGACCTACGAGCAGTACTTC.

J is TRBJ2-3 and V is TRBV27, with a weak D call TRBD2 (6 bases). Germline V lookup: CDR1 MNHEY, CDR2 SMNVEV (reference sequence). Trimming stripped 6 bases from V and 4 bases from J, with 11 bases between. The CDR3 has 13 residues. DNA for the CDR3: TGTGCCAGCAGAGACACGGGGGCAGATACGCAGTATTTT. Its protein is CASRDTGADTQYF.

This clone was detected once. The gene calls are TRBV19 and TRBJ2-7; the D call may be TRBD1 or TRBD2 (5 bases each). The length of the CDR3 is 13 residues. Germline CDR1 reads LNHDA; CDR2 reads SQIVND (reference sequence). The V end was cut by 9 bases, the J end by 0 bases, with 12 bases between. In DNA form, the CDR3 reads TGTGCCAGCCGGGACCCTATCTCCTACGAGCAGTACTTC. Amino acids: CASRDPISYEQYF.

This clone was detected only once. V is TRBV15 and J is TRBJ2-1; 10 nucleotides agree with TRBD2. V was clipped by 8 bases and J by 7 bases; unmatched bases: 17. Looked up from germline, CDR1 is LNHNV and CDR2 is YYDKDF (reference sequence). CDR3 size: 17 residues. This chain's CDR3 is CATQRVVDSGRVNEQFF. CDR3 sequence (DNA): TGTGCCACCCAACGGGTCGTGGACAGCGGGAGGGTAAATGAGCAGTTCTTC.

This rearrangement joins TRBV29-1 to TRBJ2-7; weak D call: TRBD1 (6 bases). CDR1 SQVTM and CDR2 ANQGSEA come from the germline V gene. Trimming pared 7 bases from V and 3 bases from J, leaving 10 bases between. CDR3 size: 11 residues. In DNA, the CDR3 is TGCAGCGGGGGACAAGACTACGAGCAGTACTTC. It translates to CSGGQDYEQYF.

The chain is built from TRBV27 and TRBJ1-1; TRBD1 aligns across 8 bases. The CDR3 runs to 14 residues. Per germline, CDR1 MNHEY and CDR2 SMNVEV (reference sequence). V was clipped by 7 bases and J by 4 bases; unmatched bases: 8. The CDR3 reads CASMTQGAGTEAFF. CDR3 nucleotides: TGTGCCAGCATGACCCAGGGGGCTGGCACTGAAGCTTTCTTT.

This rearrangement joins TRBV27 to TRBJ2-3; 10 bases line up with TRBD2. Germline CDR1 and CDR2: MNHEY and SMNVEV (reference sequence). The junction had 5 bases not matched to a gene; V was cut back by 1 base and J by 4 bases. CDR3 size: 16 residues. CDR3 in DNA: TGTGCCAGCAGTTTATACCTAGCGGGAGACGCAGATACGCAGTATTTT. Protein sequence: CASSLYLAGDADTQYF.

The rearrangement links TRBV4-3 to TRBJ1-2, with a possible D match to TRBD1 (6 bases). The CDR3 is 14 residues long. Germline lookup yields CDR1 LGHNA and CDR2 YSLEER. V gave up 0 bases and J gave up 4 bases, with 9 bases separating them. Here the CDR3 reads CASSQDGQLYGYTF. Here the CDR3 DNA reads TGCGCCAGCAGCCAAGATGGACAGCTCTATGGCTACACCTTC.

J is TRBJ2-1 and V is TRBV5-1, with 13 bases that match TRBD2. There are 15 residues in the CDR3. V lost 4 bases to trimming and J lost 8 bases; unmatched junction nucleotides: 6. Looked up from germline, CDR1 is SGHRS and CDR2 is YFSETQ. CDR3 sequence reads: CASSLGTSGIDEQFF. The CDR3 region has the DNA TGCGCCAGCAGCCTCGGGACTAGCGGGATCGATGAGCAGTTCTTC.